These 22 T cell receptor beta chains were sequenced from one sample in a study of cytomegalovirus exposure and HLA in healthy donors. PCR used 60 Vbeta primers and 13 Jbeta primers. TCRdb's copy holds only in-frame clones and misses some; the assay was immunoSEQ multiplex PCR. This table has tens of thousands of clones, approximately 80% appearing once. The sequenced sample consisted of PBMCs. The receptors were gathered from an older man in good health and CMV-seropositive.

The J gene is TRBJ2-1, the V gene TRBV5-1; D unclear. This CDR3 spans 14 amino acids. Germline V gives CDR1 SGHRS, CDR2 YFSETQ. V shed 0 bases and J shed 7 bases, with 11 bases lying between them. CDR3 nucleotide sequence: TGCGCCAGCAGCTTGGGAGATCCGGTTAATGAGCAGTTCTTC. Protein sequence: CASSLGDPVNEQFF.

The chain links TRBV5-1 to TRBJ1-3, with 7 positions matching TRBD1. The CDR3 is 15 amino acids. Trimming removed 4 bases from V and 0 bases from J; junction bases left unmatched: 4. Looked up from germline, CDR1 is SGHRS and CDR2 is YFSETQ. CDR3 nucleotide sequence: TGCGCCAGCAGCAAAGGGACAGACTCTGGAAACACCATATATTTT. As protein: CASSKGTDSGNTIYF.

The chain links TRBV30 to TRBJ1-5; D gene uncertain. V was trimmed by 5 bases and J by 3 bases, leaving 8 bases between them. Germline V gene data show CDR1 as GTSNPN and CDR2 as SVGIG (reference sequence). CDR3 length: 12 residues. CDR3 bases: TGTGCCTGGCAGGTACTCAATCAGCCCCAGCATTTT. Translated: CAWQVLNQPQHF.

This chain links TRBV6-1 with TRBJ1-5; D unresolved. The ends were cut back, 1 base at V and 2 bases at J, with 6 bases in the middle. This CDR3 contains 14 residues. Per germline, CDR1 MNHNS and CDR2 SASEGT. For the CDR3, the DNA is TGTGCCAGCAGTGAAGGGGGAGGCAATCAGCCCCAGCATTTT. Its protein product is CASSEGGGNQPQHF.

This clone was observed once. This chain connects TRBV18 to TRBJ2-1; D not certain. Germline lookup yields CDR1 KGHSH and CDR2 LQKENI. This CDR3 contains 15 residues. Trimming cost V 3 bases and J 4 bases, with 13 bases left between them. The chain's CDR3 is CASSPPRPEYNEQFF. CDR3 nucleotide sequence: TGTGCCAGCTCACCCCCTAGACCAGAATACAATGAGCAGTTCTTC.

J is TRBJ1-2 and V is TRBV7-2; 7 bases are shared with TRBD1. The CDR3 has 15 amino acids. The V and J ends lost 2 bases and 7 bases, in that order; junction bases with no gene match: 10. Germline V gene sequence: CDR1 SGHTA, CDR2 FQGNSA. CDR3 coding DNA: TGTGCCAGCAGCTTACAGACAGGGCGCCCCGGTGGCTACACCTTC. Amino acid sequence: CASSLQTGRPGGYTF.

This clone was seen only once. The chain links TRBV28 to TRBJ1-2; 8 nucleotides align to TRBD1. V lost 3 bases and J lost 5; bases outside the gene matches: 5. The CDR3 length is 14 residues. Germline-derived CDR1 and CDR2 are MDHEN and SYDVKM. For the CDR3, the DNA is TGTGCCAGCAGTTTCGGGCAGGGGGCTTATGGCTACACCTTC. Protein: CASSFGQGAYGYTF.

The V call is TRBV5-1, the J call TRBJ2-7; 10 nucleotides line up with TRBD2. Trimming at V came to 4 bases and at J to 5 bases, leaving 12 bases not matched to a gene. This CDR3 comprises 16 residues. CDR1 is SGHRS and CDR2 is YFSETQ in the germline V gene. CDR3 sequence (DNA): TGCGCCAGCAGCCGGAGGTGGAGCGGGGGGGCCGACGAGCAGTACTTC. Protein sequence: CASSRRWSGGADEQYF. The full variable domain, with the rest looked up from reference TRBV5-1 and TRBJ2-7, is KAGVTQTPRYLIKTRGQQVTLSCSPISGHRSVSWYQQTPGQGLQFLFEYFSETQRNKGNFPGRFSGRQFSNSRSEMNVSTLELGDSALYLCASSRRWSGGADEQYFGPGTRLTVT.

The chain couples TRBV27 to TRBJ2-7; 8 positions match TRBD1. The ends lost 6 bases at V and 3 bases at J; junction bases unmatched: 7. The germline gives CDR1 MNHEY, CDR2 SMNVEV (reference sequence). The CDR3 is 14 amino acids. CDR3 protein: CASRARTGSYEQYF. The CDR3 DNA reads TGTGCCAGCAGGGCCCGGACAGGGAGCTACGAGCAGTACTTC.

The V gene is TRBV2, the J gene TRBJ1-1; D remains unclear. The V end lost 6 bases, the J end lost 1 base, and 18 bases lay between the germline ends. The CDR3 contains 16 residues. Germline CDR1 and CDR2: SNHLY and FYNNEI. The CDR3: CASSHQSAGWNTEAFF. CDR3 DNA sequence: TGTGCCAGCAGCCACCAGTCGGCAGGCTGGAACACTGAAGCTTTCTTT.

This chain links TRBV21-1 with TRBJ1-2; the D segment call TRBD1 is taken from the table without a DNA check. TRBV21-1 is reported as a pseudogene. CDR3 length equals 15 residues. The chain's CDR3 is CASSKGDYRVGSYTF. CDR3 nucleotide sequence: TGTGCCAGCAGCAAAGGCGACTACAGGGTCGGGAGCTACACCTTC.

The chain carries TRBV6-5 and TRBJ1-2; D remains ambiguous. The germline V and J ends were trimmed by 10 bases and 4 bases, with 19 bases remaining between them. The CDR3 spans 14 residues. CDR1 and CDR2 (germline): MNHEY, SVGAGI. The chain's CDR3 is CATRRIGESYGYTF. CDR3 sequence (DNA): TGTGCCACCCGAAGAATCGGGGAAAGCTATGGCTACACCTTC.

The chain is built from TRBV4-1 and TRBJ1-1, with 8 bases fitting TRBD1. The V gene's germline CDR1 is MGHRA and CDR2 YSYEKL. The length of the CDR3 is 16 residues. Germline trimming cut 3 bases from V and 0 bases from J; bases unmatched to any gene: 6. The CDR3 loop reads CASSQPYRGLNTEAFF. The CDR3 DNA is TGCGCCAGCAGCCAGCCGTACAGGGGGTTGAACACTGAAGCTTTCTTT.

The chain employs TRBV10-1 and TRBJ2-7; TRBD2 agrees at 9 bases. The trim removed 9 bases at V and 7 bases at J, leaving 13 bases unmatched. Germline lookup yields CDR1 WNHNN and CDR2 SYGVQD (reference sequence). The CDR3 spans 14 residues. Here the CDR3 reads CASSSGSPFGEQYF. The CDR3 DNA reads TGCGCCAGTAGTAGCGGGAGCCCCTTTGGAGAGCAGTACTTC.

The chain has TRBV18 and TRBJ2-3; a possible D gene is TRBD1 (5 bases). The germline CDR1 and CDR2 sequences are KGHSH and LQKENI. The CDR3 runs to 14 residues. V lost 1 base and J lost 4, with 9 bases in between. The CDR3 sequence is CASSPQAGSDTQYF. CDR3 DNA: TGTGCCAGCTCACCACAGGCAGGGTCAGATACGCAGTATTTT. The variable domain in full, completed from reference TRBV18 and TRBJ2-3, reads NAGVMQNPRHLVRRRGQEARLRCSPMKGHSHVYWYRQLPEEGLKFMVYLQKENIIDESGMPKERFSAEFPKEGPSILRIQQVVRGDSAAYFCASSPQAGSDTQYFGPGTRLTVL.

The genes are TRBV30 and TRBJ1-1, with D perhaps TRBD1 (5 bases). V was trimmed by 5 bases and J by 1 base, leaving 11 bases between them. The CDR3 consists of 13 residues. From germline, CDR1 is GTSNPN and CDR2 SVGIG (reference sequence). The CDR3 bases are TGTGCCTGGGACAGAAAACAGAACACTGAAGCTTTCTTT. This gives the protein CAWDRKQNTEAFF.

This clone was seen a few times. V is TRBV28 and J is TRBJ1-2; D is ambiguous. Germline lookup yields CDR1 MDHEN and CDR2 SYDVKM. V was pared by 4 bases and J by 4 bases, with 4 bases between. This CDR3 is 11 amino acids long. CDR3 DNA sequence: TGTGCCAGCAGTTCCGGCTATGGCTACACCTTC. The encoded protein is CASSSGYGYTF.

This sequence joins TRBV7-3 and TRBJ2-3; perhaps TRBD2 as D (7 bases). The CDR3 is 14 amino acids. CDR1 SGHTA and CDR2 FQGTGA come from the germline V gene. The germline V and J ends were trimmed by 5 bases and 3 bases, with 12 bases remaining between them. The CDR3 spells CASSQRGGTDTQYF. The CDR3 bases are TGTGCCAGCAGCCAAAGGGGGGGTACAGATACGCAGTATTTT.

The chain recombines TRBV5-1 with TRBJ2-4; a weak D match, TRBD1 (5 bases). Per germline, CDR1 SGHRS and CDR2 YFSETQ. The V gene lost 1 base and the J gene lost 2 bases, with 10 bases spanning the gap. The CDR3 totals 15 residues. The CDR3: CASSLNSGTKNIQYF. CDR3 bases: TGCGCCAGCAGCTTGAATTCAGGGACCAAAAACATTCAGTACTTC.

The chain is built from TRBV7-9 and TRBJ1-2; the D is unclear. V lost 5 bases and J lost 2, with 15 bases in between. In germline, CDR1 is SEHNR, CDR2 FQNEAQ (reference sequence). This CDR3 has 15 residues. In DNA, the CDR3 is TGTGCCAGCAGCCCGCACACTGAGAGGAACTATGGCTACACCTTC. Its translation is CASSPHTERNYGYTF.

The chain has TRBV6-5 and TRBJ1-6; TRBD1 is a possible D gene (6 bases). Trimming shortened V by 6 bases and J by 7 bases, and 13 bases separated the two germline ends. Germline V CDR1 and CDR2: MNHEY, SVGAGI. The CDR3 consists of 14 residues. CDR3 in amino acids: CASRKQGGNSPLHF. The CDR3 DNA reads TGTGCCAGCAGAAAACAGGGAGGGAATTCACCCCTCCACTTT.

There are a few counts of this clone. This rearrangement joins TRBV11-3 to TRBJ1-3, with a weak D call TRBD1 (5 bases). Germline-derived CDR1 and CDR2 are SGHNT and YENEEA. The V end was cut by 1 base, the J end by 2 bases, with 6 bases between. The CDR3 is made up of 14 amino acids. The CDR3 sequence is CASSLGQPGNTIYF. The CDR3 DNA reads TGTGCCAGCAGCTTAGGACAGCCTGGAAACACCATATATTTT.